This entry concerns a single T cell receptor (beta chain). Its antigen is currently unknown. This record belongs to a study of T cells in Graves' hyperthyroidism and ophthalmopathy. Findings of the study overall: Among thyroid clonotypes expanded above 0.001, most also appeared in blood.

Germline V CDR1 and CDR2: LNHDA, SQIVND (reference sequence). The CDR3 totals 14 residues. Trimming shortened V by 6 bases and J by 5 bases, and 16 bases separated the two germline ends. Patients were aged 18 to 65, had disease duration under 2 months, and had newly diagnosed hyperthyroidism. Together with thyroid ultrasound, orbital computed tomography, serum thyroxine and TRAb, clinical symptoms were used for diagnoses. Amplification yielded TCR beta CDR3 regions, with RNA transcripts as the source. When the TCR CDR3 underwent first-round RT-PCR, the HTBI primer set was used. TCRdb reprocessed the multiplex PCR reads with MiXCR, giving one entry per CDR3 protein. The data show fewer than 400,000 distinct CDR3 sequences, around 17% seen once.

Sequenced material: blood. The chain links TRBV19 to TRBJ2-5; D remains unclear. The receptor's source is a man aged 25-45 years with Graves' hyperthyroidism. The CDR3 protein is CASSPARKLETQYF. The CDR3 bases are TGTGCCAGTAGCCCCGCCCGGAAATTGGAGACCCAGTACTTC.